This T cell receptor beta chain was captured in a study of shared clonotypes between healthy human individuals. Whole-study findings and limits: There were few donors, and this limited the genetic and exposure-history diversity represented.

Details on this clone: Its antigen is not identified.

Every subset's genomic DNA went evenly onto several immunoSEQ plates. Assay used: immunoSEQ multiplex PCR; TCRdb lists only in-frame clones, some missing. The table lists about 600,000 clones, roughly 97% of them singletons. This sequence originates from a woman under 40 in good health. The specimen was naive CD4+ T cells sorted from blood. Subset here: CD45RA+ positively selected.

The DNA of the CDR3 is TGTGCCAGCAGGACGGGACAGGGGGCCTCCTACGAGCAGTACTTC. Encoded protein: CASRTGQGASYEQYF. The V gene is TRBV6-6, the J gene TRBJ2-7; 12 bases are shared with TRBD1. V lost 6 bases, J lost 0 bases, and 3 bases stayed unmatched. The CDR3 runs 15 residues. Germline assignment: CDR1 MNHNY and CDR2 SVGAGI (reference sequence).